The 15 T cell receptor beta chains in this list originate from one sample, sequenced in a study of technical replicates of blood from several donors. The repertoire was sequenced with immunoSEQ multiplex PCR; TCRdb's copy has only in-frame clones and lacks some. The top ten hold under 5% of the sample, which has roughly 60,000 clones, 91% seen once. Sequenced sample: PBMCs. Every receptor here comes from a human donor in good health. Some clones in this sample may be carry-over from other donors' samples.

CDR3 sequence (DNA): TGTGCCAGCAGCACCACCGGGACAGGGGGCTATGCCTATGGCTACACCTTC. Translation: CASSTTGTGGYAYGYTF. The V call is TRBV13, the J call TRBJ1-2, with TRBD1 identical over 12 bases. With V trimmed by 5 bases and J by 4 bases, 11 bases remained unmatched. CDR3 length: 17 amino acids. Germline assignment: CDR1 PRHDT and CDR2 FYEKMQ (reference sequence). The full variable domain, completed using reference TRBV13 and TRBJ1-2, is AAGVIQSPRHLIKEKRETATLKCYPIPRHDTVYWYQQGPGQDPQFLISFYEKMQSDKGSIPDRFSAQQFSDYHSELNMSSLELGDSALYFCASSTTGTGGYAYGYTFGSGTRLTVV.

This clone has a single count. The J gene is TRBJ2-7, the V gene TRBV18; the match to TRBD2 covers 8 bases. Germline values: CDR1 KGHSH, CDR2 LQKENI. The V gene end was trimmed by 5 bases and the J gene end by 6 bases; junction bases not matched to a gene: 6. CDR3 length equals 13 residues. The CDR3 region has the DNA TGTGCCAGCTCAACTAGCGGCAGGTCCGAGCAGTACTTC. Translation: CASSTSGRSEQYF.

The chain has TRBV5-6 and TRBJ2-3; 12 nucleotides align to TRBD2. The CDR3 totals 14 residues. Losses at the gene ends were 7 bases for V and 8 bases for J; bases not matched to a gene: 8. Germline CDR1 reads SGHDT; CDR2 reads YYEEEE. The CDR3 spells CASHSTSGSGTQYF. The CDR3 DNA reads TGTGCCAGCCATTCGACTAGCGGGAGCGGTACGCAGTATTTT.

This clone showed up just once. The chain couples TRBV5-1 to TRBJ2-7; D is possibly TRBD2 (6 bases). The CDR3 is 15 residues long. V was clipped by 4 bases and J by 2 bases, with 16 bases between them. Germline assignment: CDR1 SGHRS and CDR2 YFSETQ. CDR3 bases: TGCGCCAGCAGCCCGGCCGGGGACTCTCCCTACGAGCAGTACTTC. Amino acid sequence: CASSPAGDSPYEQYF.

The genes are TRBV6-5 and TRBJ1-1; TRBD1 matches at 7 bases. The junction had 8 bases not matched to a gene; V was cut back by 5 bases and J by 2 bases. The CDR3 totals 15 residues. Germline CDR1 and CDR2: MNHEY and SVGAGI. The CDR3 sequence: CASSPLGTVNTEAFF. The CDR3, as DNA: TGTGCCAGCAGTCCACTTGGGACAGTTAACACTGAAGCTTTCTTT.

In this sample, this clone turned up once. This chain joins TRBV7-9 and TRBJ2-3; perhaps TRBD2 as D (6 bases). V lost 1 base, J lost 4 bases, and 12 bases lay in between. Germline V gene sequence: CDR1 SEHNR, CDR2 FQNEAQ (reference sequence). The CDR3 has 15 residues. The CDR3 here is CASSLVGGTSDTQYF. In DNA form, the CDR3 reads TGTGCCAGCAGCTTAGTCGGCGGGACCTCAGATACGCAGTATTTT.

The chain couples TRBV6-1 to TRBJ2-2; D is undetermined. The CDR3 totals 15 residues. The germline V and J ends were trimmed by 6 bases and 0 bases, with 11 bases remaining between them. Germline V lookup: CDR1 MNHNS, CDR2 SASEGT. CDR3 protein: CASSPHGSNTGELFF. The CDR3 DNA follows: TGTGCCAGCAGCCCCCACGGTTCGAACACCGGGGAGCTGTTTTTT.

Here the CDR3 DNA reads TGTGCCAGCAGCGATACAGGGTTGGAGACCCAGTACTTC. Translation gives CASSDTGLETQYF. The chain carries TRBV5-4 and TRBJ2-5; a weak D match, TRBD1 (6 bases). Germline V gene data show CDR1 as SGHNT and CDR2 as YYREEE (reference sequence). With 4 bases removed from V and 5 bases from J, the gap between germline ends came to 12 bases. The CDR3 spans 13 residues.

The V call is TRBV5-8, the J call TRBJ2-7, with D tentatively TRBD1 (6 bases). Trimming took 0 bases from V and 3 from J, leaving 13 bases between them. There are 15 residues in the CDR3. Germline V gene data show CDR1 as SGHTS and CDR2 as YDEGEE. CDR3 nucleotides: TGTGCCAGCAGCTTGGAAGGGGGAGTCCACTACGAGCAGTACTTC. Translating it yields CASSLEGGVHYEQYF.

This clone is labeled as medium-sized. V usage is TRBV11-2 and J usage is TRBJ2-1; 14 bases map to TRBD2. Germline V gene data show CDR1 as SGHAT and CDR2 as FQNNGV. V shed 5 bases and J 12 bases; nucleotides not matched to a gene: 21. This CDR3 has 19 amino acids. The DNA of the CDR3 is TGTGCCAGCAGCGATAGTTGGGGTATTAGGACTAGCGGGGGGAAGGGGCAGTTCTTC. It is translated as CASSDSWGIRTSGGKGQFF.

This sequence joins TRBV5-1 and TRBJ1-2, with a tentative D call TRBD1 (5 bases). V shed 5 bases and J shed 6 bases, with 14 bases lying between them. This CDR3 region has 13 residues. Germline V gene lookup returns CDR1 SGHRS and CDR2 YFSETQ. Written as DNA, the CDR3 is TGCGCCAGCAGTCCCAGGGATCCTGATGGCTACACCTTC. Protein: CASSPRDPDGYTF.

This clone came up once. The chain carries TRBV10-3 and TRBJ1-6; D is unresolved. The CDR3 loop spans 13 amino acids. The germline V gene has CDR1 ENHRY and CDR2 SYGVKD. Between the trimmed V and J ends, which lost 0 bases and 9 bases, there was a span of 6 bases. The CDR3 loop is CAISESIVSPLHF. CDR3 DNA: TGTGCCATCAGTGAGTCAATCGTTTCACCCCTCCACTTT.

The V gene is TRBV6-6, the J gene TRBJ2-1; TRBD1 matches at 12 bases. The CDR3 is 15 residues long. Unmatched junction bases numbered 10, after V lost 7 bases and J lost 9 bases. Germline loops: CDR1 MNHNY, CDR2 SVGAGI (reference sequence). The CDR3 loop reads CASTLSGQGAFEQFF. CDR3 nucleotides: TGTGCCAGCACCCTCTCGGGACAGGGGGCTTTTGAGCAGTTCTTC.

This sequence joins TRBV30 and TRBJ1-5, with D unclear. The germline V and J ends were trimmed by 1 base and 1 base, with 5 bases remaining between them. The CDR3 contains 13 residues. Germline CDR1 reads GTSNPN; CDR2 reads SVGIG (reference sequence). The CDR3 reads CAWSEQSNQPQHF. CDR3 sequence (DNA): TGTGCCTGGAGTGAACAAAGCAATCAGCCCCAGCATTTT. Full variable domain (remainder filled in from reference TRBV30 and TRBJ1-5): SQTIHQWPATLVQPVGSPLSLECTVEGTSNPNLYWYRQAAGRGLQLLFYSVGIGQISSEVPQNLSASRPQDRQFILSSKKLLLSDSGFYLCAWSEQSNQPQHFGDGTRLSIL.

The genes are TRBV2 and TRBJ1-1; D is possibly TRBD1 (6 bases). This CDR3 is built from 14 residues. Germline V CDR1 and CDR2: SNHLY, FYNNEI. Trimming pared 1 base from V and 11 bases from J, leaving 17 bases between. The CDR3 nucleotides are TGTGCCAGCAGTGAAGAGGCTAGGGGCAGGGGCGCTTTCTTT. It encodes CASSEEARGRGAFF.